The subject of this entry is one TCR beta chain. The antigen this receptor binds is unknown. Per-base qualities were not stored, and no clone one base away is much larger. In light of the paper, this sample's treatment or condition label describes: randomized to nivolumab then ipilimumab (arm A) or the reverse (arm B). Prior DNA-damaging chemotherapy had not been received by any trial patient. On a FACS Aria II flow cytometer, live CD3+CD8+ cells that were negative for CD19 and CD56 were sorted from thawed PBMCs. Samples came from patients with melanoma in CheckMate 064, a randomized, open-label phase II trial of sequential checkpoint blockade. Leukapheresis was used to collect peripheral blood mononuclear cells, which were then purified with Ficoll-Paque and frozen in human serum with about 9.5% DMSO. Immediately after sorting, the purity of the sorted blood CD3+CD8+ cells was confirmed to be >98%, and DNA was then extracted.

The sample comes from a study of sequential checkpoint blockade in melanoma (dated by TCRdb to the late 2010s). At the level of the whole study: Patients were randomized 1:1 to first-line nivolumab followed by ipilimumab (arm A) or ipilimumab followed by nivolumab (arm B). Both trial sequences were followed by maintenance nivolumab.

TCRbeta CDR3 regions were immunosequenced from genomic DNA with the immunoSEQ Assay. Before high-throughput sequencing, the genomic DNA was amplified using bias-controlled multiplex PCR. Processing in the source paper ran as follows. To quantify the absolute abundance of each unique TCRbeta CDR3 region, the sequences were collapsed and filtered. Clonality, defined as 1 minus Pielou's evenness, was calculated using only productive rearrangements. A previously published method was used to identify clones whose frequencies were significantly greater in on-treatment samples than in baseline samples. As stored in TCRdb, this immuneACCESS dataset retains in-frame rearrangements with V and J assigned. A fraction of the clones does not appear; measured against another copy, unresolved V genes explain less than half of the discrepancy, and the remainder lacks a known reason. Clonal size and the V and J genes are those of that table, whereas D and trimming came from the DNA. Within this sample are about 20,000 clones, with about four fifths of them counted one time only. Approximately 56% of the sample comes from the top ten.

Compared with germline, V lacks 0 bases and J lacks 2 bases; bases without a gene match: 4. The CDR3 covers 16 residues, taking in both the cysteine and the phenylalanine. Only the CDR3 portion is preserved as DNA: 48 bases, with reading frame beginning at the first base. Reading the germline V gene gives CDR1 SGHDT and CDR2 YYEEEE. General findings and caveats noted by the study authors: Larger, independent patient cohorts are needed to validate the response-prediction model that combines TCR metrics and mutation burden.

Sequences were derived from CD8+ T cells sorted from blood (inferred from file names), sampled from a patient given nivolumab and ipilimumab in sequence. The chain is assembled from TRBV5-6 and TRBJ2-3, with 9 central nucleotides matching TRBD2. The sequence was collected from a human donor with melanoma. The DNA reads TGTGCCAGCAGCTTGGAAGCGGGGGGTTCCACAGATACGCAGTATTTT. This translates into CASSLEAGGSTDTQYF.